This TCR beta chain was captured in a study of PD-L1 blockade in urothelial cancer. Study context: A median blood sample held approximately 140,000 T cells and tens of thousands of unique TCRs.

Profiled with immunoSEQ multiplex PCR; TCRdb holds only in-frame clones, not every one. There are some 51,000 clones in the sample; more than 75% occur only once, and around 15% lies in the top ten. V was pared by 4 bases and J by 0 bases, with 10 bases between. CDR3 size: 14 residues. Germline-derived CDR1 and CDR2 are LNHDA and SQIVND (reference sequence). Material: PBMCs, obtained around atezolizumab (anti-PD-L1) treatment. J is TRBJ2-7 and V is TRBV19; D possibly corresponds to TRBD2 (5 bases). This sequence originates from a man aged 55 to 70 with urothelial cancer. CDR3 sequence (DNA): TGTGCCAGTAGTAGGGGAGTGAGCTCCTACGAGCAGTACTTC. Its protein product is CASSRGVSSYEQYF.